One T cell receptor (beta chain) is described in this entry. The antigen is not known. Being one base from a much bigger clone, this may be a read error. General study results and limits: In terms of TCR gene usage, tumor memory CD4+ T cells clustered together with blood and lymph node memory CD4+ cells, as well as with lymph node naive CD4+ cells.

TCRdb re-derived calls from the 5' RACE reads in MiXCR, one entry per CDR3 protein. The sample shows 13,000 or so distinct CDR3 sequences, less than 25% of them seen only once. Germline CDR1 is MGHRA and CDR2 is YSYEKL. The CDR3 is 14 amino acids. The sample consisted of naive CD4+ T cells sorted from blood. Documented subset: naive CD4+ T cells, CD4+CD45RA+CD25-. The receptor comes from a female donor with breast cancer. This chain joins TRBV4-1 and TRBJ1-1; TRBD1 matches at 7 bases. CDR3 in amino acids: CASRQQGTNAEAFF. CDR3 in DNA: TGCGCCAGCCGTCAACAGGGGACGAACGCTGAAGCTTTCTTT.